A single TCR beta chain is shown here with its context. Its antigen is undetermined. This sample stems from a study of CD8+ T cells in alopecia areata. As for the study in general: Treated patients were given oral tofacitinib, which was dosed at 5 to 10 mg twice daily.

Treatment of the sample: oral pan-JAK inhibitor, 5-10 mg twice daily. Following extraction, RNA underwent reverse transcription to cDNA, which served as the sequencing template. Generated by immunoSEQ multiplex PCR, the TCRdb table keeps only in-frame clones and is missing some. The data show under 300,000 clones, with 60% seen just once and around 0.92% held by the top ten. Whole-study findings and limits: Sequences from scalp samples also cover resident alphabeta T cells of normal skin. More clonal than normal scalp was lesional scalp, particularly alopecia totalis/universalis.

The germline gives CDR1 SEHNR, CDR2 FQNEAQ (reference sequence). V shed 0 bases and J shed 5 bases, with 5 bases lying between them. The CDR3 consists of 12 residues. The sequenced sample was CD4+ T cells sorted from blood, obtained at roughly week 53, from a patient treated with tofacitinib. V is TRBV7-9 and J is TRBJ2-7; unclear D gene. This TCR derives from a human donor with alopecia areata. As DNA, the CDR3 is TGTGCCAGCAGCTTAGCGCTACACGAGCAGTACTTC. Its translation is CASSLALHEQYF.